These T cell receptor beta chains were read from a single sample in a study of T cells in Graves' hyperthyroidism and ophthalmopathy. TCRdb used MiXCR to reprocess the multiplex PCR reads, holding one entry per CDR3 protein. Here the sample spans 450,000 to 700,000 distinct CDR3 sequences, under 60% being singletons. Sequencing was carried out using peripheral blood or thyroid tissue (not recorded which). Receptor source: a woman between 18 and 29 years old with Graves' hyperthyroidism. Both conserved end residues are part of each CDR3. The D gene is left open where the match is weak. The size of a clone is reported for some rows only, either as once, few or many, or as a class for expanded clones.

d_gene,v_gene,abundance,j_gene,CDR3nt,CDR3aa
TRBD2,TRBV10-3,NA,TRBJ2-7,TGTGCCATCAGTGGTGGGACTAGCGGGAGCGAGCAGTACTTC,CAISGGTSGSEQYF
NA,TRBV4-1,many,TRBJ2-7,TGCGCCAGCAGCCAAGGGAGGGCAAGCTACGAGCAGTACTTC,CASSQGRASYEQYF
TRBD1,TRBV27,few,TRBJ1-1,TGTGCCAGCAGTCACAGGGGAATGAACACTGAAGCTTTCTTT,CASSHRGMNTEAFF
TRBD1,TRBV19,many,TRBJ1-5,TGTGCCAGTACCCAAACGGCAGGGGGTAGTCAGCCCCAGCATTTT,CASTQTAGGSQPQHF
NA,TRBV2,NA,TRBJ1-1,TGTGCCACCAGGCACACTGAAGCTTTCTTT,CATRHTEAFF
TRBD1,TRBV7-2,NA,TRBJ1-5,TGTGCCAGCAGACAGGGGGATAGCAATCAGCCCCAGCACTTT,CASRQGDSNQPQHF
NA,TRBV10-1,many,TRBJ1-1,TGCGCCAGCAGTGAGTCACAGAACACTGAAGCTTTCTTT,CASSESQNTEAFF
NA,TRBV7-3,NA,TRBJ2-3,TGTGCCAGCAGCTTATCCCCGGCGGGAGGGACAGGTACGCAGTATTTT,CASSLSPAGGTGTQYF
NA,TRBV7-2,NA,TRBJ2-3,TGTGCCAGCAGCTTATGGGAGAGCACAGATACGCAGTATTTT,CASSLWESTDTQYF
NA,TRBV5-5,many,TRBJ2-5,TGTGCCAGCAGCGTCACAGGGGAGGGGACCCAGTACTTC,CASSVTGEGTQYF
TRBD2,TRBV2,NA,TRBJ2-5,TGTGCCAGCAGTGGGACTGGCGGGAGGTTAGAGACCCAGTACTTC,CASSGTGGRLETQYF
NA,TRBV6-5,NA,TRBJ1-2,TGTGCCCTTCTCAGGGGCCCGGGGGCGAACTATGGCTACACCTTC,CALLRGPGANYGYTF
TRBD1,TRBV10-3,NA,TRBJ2-6,TGCGCCATCAGTGACGTGACAGGGGGCAATGGGGCCAACGTCCTGACTTTC,CAISDVTGGNGANVLTF
TRBD2,TRBV20-1,NA,TRBJ2-7,TGCAGTGCTATTCCGGGGGGTCACTACGAGCAGTACTTC,CSAIPGGHYEQYF
TRBD1,TRBV20-1,NA,TRBJ2-5,TGCAGTGCCGTCAGTCTGGGGGACAGGGTGGAGACCCAGTACTTC,CSAVSLGDRVETQYF
TRBD2,TRBV6-5,many,TRBJ2-7,TGTGCCAGCAGTTACTCGGCACTAGCGGGAAACGAGCAGTACTTC,CASSYSALAGNEQYF
NA,TRBV11-2,NA,TRBJ2-1,TGTGCCAGCAGTTCCCTTGTTGGGAGCTCCTACAATGAGCAGTTCTTC,CASSSLVGSSYNEQFF
TRBD2,TRBV19,NA,TRBJ2-7,TGTGCCAGTAGTATCCAGACTAGCAGATCCTACGAGCAGTACTTC,CASSIQTSRSYEQYF
TRBD1,TRBV9,NA,TRBJ2-2,TGTGCCAGCAGCATAAGTGCCGACAGGGATAACACCGGGGAGCTGTTTTTT,CASSISADRDNTGELFF
NA,TRBV11-3,NA,TRBJ2-5,TGTGCCAGCAGCTTAGGTGTGACCTCACTTTACTTC,CASSLGVTSLYF
TRBD1,TRBV20-1,NA,TRBJ1-2,TGCAGTGCTAGATCCGGGACAGCGAACTATGGCTACACCTTC,CSARSGTANYGYTF
TRBD2,TRBV20-1,NA,TRBJ2-1,TGCAGTGTGAGCGGGAGATACTCCTACAATGAGCAGTTCTTC,CSVSGRYSYNEQFF